Below are 18 T cell receptor beta chains sequenced from a single sample in a study of blood T cell repertoires in COVID-19. Profiled with immunoSEQ multiplex PCR; TCRdb holds only in-frame clones, not every one. The table records some 330,000 clones, over 70% of them present only once. The sample consisted of PBMCs or T cells enriched from blood (not recorded which). The receptors come from a young man who had recovered from COVID-19.

This clone occurred once. The chain uses TRBV2 and TRBJ2-7, with TRBD1 identical over 8 bases. This CDR3 is 15 amino acids long. Germline CDR1 and CDR2: SNHLY and FYNNEI. The J segment lost 5 bases and the V segment lost 5 bases, leaving 11 bases of the junction unmatched. Here the CDR3 reads CASSPPRQGLDEQYF. The CDR3 bases are TGTGCCAGCAGTCCTCCCAGACAGGGGCTGGACGAGCAGTACTTC.

V is TRBV5-4 and J is TRBJ1-6; 9 nucleotides align to TRBD1. The CDR3 sequence is 16 residues long. Germline assignment: CDR1 SGHNT and CDR2 YYREEE (reference sequence). Trimming at V came to 4 bases and at J to 5 bases, leaving 7 bases not matched to a gene. CDR3 coding DNA: TGTGCCAGCAGCAAATGGACAGGGGCCAATAATTCACCCCTCCACTTT. Translation gives CASSKWTGANNSPLHF.

V is TRBV19 and J is TRBJ2-7, with D perhaps TRBD1 (6 bases). The CDR3 length is 15 residues. Germline V gene data show CDR1 as LNHDA and CDR2 as SQIVND (reference sequence). V gave up 1 base and J gave up 2 bases, with 12 bases separating them. Written as DNA, the CDR3 is TGTGCCAGTAGTATAGGAGGACAGCCTCCCTACGAGCAGTACTTC. Translation gives CASSIGGQPPYEQYF.

This chain joins TRBV20-1 and TRBJ2-1; tentatively, D is TRBD2 (5 bases). This CDR3 comprises 11 residues. V was clipped by 3 bases and J by 7 bases, with 7 bases between them. Looked up from germline, CDR1 is DFQATT and CDR2 is SNEGSKA (reference sequence). In DNA form, the CDR3 reads TGCAGTGCTAGTGGGAGTAATGAGCAGTTCTTC. This encodes CSASGSNEQFF.

J is TRBJ1-1 and V is TRBV21-1; TRBD1, the table's D call, was not compared with the DNA. TRBV21-1 is annotated as a pseudogene. The CDR3 consists of 12 residues. CDR3 coding DNA: TGTGCCAGCAGCCCCCCACAGGGGGAAGCTTTCTTT. It is translated as CASSPPQGEAFF.

The V and J genes are TRBV2 and TRBJ1-5, with D possibly matching TRBD1 (5 bases). This CDR3 contains 14 residues. Germline V lookup: CDR1 SNHLY, CDR2 FYNNEI. Trimming took 6 bases from V and 4 from J, leaving 13 bases between them. The CDR3 is CASSPDSRNQPQHF. The CDR3 bases are TGTGCCAGCAGCCCCGACAGCAGAAATCAGCCCCAGCATTTT.

The chain links TRBV19 to TRBJ1-2; 11 bases agree with TRBD1. Germline V lookup: CDR1 LNHDA, CDR2 SQIVND (reference sequence). The length of the CDR3 is 15 residues. V dropped 4 bases and J dropped 5; count of bases not matched to a gene: 6. In DNA, the CDR3 is TGTGCCAGTAGTAGCCTGGACAGGGGGCTATATGGCTACACCTTC. Its protein product is CASSSLDRGLYGYTF.

This clone showed up just a few times. This chain connects TRBV2 to TRBJ1-6; 7 bases are shared with TRBD1. This CDR3 comprises 15 residues. Looked up from germline, CDR1 is SNHLY and CDR2 is FYNNEI. The V segment lost 3 bases and the J segment 6 bases; nucleotides outside the gene matches: 5. The CDR3, as DNA: TGTGCCAGCAGTGACACCGGGACAGCTAATTCACCCCTCCACTTT. Its translation: CASSDTGTANSPLHF.

The chain recombines TRBV10-1 with TRBJ2-1, with TRBD1 as a possible D gene (5 bases). The CDR3 totals 13 residues. Per the germline V gene, CDR1 is WNHNN and CDR2 is SYGVQD (reference sequence). V was trimmed by 5 bases and J by 8 bases, leaving 13 bases between them. Written as DNA, the CDR3 is TGCGCCAGCAGTACCGGACAAGGCGATGAGCAGTTCTTC. Translating it yields CASSTGQGDEQFF.

This clone was detected a few times. V is TRBV7-9 and J is TRBJ1-5, with TRBD1 matching 9 bases. The CDR3 runs 14 residues. V was clipped by 10 bases and J by 2 bases; unmatched bases: 6. Germline CDR1 is SEHNR and CDR2 is FQNEAQ (reference sequence). The CDR3 DNA sequence: TGTGCCACGGGACAGGGTAGGGGCAATCAGCCCCAGCATTTT. It specifies CATGQGRGNQPQHF.

The V gene is TRBV10-3, the J gene TRBJ1-5; a weak D match, TRBD1 (5 bases). This CDR3 contains 15 residues. V was shortened by 5 bases and J by 2 bases, with 13 bases between the two germline ends. Germline V gene data show CDR1 as ENHRY and CDR2 as SYGVKD. In nucleotides, the CDR3 is TGTGCCATCAGTTCCGGGGGGGAGGGCAATCAGCCCCAGCATTTT. Protein product: CAISSGGEGNQPQHF.

V gene TRBV5-6 combines with J gene TRBJ2-4; D is unclear. There are 13 residues in the CDR3. Germline CDR1 and CDR2: SGHDT and YYEEEE. Trimming pared 10 bases from V and 5 bases from J, leaving 16 bases between. The CDR3 bases are TGTGCCTCCGCCGCCCCGTCGGAAAACATTCAGTACTTC. It specifies CASAAPSENIQYF.

V is TRBV9 and J is TRBJ2-5; 11 bases agree with TRBD2. After removal of 0 bases from V and 13 bases from J, the junction contained 8 bases not matched to a gene. CDR1 is SGDLS, CDR2 YYNGEE, per germline. This CDR3 comprises 14 residues. CDR3 DNA sequence: TGTGCCAGCAGCGTAGAAGTAGCGGGGGGGCCTTTGTACTTC. The encoded protein is CASSVEVAGGPLYF. The full variable domain, completed using reference TRBV9 and TRBJ2-5, is DSGVTQTPKHLITATGQRVTLRCSPRSGDLSVYWYQQSLDQGLQFLIQYYNGEERAKGNILERFSAQQFPDLHSELNLSSLELGDSALYFCASSVEVAGGPLYFGPGTRLLVL.

The chain employs TRBV2 and TRBJ2-7, with 11 bases aligning to TRBD1. V shed 5 bases, J shed 7 bases, and the junction held 4 bases outside the gene matches. Germline CDR1 reads SNHLY; CDR2 reads FYNNEI. The CDR3 sequence is 13 residues long. The chain's CDR3 is CASSRTGGWEQYF. The CDR3 DNA follows: TGTGCCAGCAGTCGGACAGGGGGCTGGGAGCAGTACTTC.

The chain links TRBV18 to TRBJ1-5; 8 nucleotides align to TRBD1. Trimming cost V 3 bases and J 3 bases; bases outside gene matches: 7. The CDR3 length is 16 residues. CDR1 and CDR2 (germline): KGHSH, LQKENI. Written as DNA, the CDR3 is TGTGCCAGCTCACCCGGGACAGGAGGAAACAATCAGCCCCAGCATTTT. This sequence encodes CASSPGTGGNNQPQHF.

The V and J genes are TRBV7-8 and TRBJ2-1; TRBD1 might be the D (6 bases). Trimming took 3 bases from V and 6 from J, leaving 12 bases between them. Germline-derived CDR1 and CDR2 are SGHVS and FQNEAQ. CDR3 size: 14 residues. The CDR3 DNA reads TGTGCCAGCAGCTTCCATGGGGGCCCCAATGAGCAGTTCTTC. It codes for CASSFHGGPNEQFF.

The chain links TRBV15 to TRBJ2-5, with 7 bases identical to TRBD2. V was pared by 2 bases and J by 2 bases, with 5 bases of the junction left unmatched. Germline CDR1 is LNHNV and CDR2 is YYDKDF (reference sequence). CDR3 length: 15 amino acids. CDR3 protein: CATSRSGGPQETQYF. DNA of the CDR3: TGTGCCACCAGCAGATCGGGGGGACCACAAGAGACCCAGTACTTC.

The CDR3 region is CASSPGHNTGELFF. The DNA for the CDR3 is TGCGCCAGCAGCCCGGGACATAACACCGGGGAGCTGTTTTTT. The chain recombines TRBV5-1 with TRBJ2-2; D is perhaps TRBD1 (6 bases). This CDR3 has 14 residues. Trimming took off 4 bases at V and 2 bases at J, with 9 bases between the two ends. The germline V gene encodes CDR1 SGHRS and CDR2 YFSETQ. Full variable domain (outside the CDR3, taken from reference TRBV5-1 and TRBJ2-2): KAGVTQTPRYLIKTRGQQVTLSCSPISGHRSVSWYQQTPGQGLQFLFEYFSETQRNKGNFPGRFSGRQFSNSRSEMNVSTLELGDSALYLCASSPGHNTGELFFGEGSRLTVL.